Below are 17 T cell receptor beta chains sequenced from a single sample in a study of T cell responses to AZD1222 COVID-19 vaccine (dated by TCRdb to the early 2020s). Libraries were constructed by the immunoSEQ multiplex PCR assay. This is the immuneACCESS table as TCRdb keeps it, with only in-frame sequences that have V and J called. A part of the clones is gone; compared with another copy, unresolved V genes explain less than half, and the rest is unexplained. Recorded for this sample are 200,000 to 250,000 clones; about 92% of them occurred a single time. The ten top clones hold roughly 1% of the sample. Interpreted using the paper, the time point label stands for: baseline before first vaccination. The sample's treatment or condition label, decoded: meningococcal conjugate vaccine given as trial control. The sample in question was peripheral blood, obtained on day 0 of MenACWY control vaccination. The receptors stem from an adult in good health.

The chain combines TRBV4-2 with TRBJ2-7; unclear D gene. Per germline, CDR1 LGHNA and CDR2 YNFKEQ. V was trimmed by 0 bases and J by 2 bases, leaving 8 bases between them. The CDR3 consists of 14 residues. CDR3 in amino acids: CASSQDVPPYEQYF. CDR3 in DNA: TGTGCCAGCAGCCAAGATGTCCCCCCCTACGAGCAGTACTTC.

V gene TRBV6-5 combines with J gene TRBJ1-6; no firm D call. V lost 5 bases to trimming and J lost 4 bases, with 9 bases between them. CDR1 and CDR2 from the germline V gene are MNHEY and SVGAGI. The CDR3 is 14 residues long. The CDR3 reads CASSRTRYNSPLHF. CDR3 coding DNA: TGTGCCAGCAGTCGGACGAGGTATAATTCACCCCTCCACTTT.

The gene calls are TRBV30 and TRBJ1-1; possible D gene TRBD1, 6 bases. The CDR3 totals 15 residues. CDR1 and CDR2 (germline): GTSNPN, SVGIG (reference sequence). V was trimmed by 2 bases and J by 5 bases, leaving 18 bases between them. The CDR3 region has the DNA TGTGCCTGGAGTTTCGGGGGGGCAGGAGAGACTGAAGCTTTCTTT. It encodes CAWSFGGAGETEAFF.

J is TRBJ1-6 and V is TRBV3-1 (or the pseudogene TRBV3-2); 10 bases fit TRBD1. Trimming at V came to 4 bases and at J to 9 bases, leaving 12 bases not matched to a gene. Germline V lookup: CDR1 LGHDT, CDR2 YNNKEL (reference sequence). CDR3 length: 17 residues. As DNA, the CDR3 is TGTGCCAGCAGCCCCCTCCTACCGGGACAGGGGAGTTCACCCCTCCACTTT. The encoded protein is CASSPLLPGQGSSPLHF.

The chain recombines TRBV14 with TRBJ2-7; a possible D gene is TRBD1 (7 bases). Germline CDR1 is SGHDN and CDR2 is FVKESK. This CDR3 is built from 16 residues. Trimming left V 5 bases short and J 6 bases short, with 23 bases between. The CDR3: CASSGGTAPSFFEQYF. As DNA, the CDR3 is TGTGCCAGCAGCGGGGGGACAGCTCCTTCTTTCTTCGAGCAGTACTTC.

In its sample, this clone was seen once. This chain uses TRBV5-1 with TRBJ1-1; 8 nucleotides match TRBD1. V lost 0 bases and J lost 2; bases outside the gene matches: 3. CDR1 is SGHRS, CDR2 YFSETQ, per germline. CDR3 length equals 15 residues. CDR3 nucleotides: TGCGCCAGCAGCTTGGGACAGGGGATAAACACTGAAGCTTTCTTT. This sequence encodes CASSLGQGINTEAFF.

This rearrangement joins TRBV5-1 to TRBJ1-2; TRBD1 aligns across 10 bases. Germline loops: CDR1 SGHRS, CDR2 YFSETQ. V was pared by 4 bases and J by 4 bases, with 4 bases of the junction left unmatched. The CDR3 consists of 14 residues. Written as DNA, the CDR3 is TGCGCCAGCAGCGGGACAGGGGATTTCTATGGCTACACCTTC. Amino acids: CASSGTGDFYGYTF.

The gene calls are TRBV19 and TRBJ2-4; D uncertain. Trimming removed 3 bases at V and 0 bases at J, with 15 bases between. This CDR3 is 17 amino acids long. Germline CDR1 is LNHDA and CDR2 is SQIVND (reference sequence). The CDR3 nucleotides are TGTGCCAGTAGTATGGGATCAGGCCTTCTAGCCAAAAACATTCAGTACTTC. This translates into CASSMGSGLLAKNIQYF.

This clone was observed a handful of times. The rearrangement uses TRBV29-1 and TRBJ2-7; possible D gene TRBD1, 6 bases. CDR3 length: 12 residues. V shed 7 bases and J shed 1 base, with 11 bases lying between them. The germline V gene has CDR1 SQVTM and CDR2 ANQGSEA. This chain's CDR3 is CSGRTDSYEQYF. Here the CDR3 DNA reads TGCAGCGGAAGGACAGATTCCTACGAGCAGTACTTC.

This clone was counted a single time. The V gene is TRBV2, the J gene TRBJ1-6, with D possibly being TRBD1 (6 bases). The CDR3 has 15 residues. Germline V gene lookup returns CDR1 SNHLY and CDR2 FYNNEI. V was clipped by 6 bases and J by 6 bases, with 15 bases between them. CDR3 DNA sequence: TGTGCCAGCAGCATAAACAGGGAAAGTAATTCACCCCTCCACTTT. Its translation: CASSINRESNSPLHF.

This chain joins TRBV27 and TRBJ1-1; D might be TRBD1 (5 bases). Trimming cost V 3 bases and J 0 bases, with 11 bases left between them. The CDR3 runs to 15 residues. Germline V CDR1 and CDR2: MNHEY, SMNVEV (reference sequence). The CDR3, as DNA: TGTGCCAGCAGTTTCGGTCCGGGGGTGAACACTGAAGCTTTCTTT. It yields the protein CASSFGPGVNTEAFF.

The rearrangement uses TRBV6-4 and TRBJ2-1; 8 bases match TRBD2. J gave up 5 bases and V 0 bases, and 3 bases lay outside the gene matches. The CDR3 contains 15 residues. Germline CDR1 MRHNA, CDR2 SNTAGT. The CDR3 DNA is TGTGCCAGCAGTGACTCTAGCGGGGTAAACAATGAGCAGTTCTTC. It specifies CASSDSSGVNNEQFF.

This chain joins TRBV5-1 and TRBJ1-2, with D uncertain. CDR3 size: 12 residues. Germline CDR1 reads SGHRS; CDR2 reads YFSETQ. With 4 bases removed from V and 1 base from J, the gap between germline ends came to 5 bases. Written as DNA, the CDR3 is TGCGCCAGCAGCCTGTTTAACTATGGCTACACCTTC. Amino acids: CASSLFNYGYTF.

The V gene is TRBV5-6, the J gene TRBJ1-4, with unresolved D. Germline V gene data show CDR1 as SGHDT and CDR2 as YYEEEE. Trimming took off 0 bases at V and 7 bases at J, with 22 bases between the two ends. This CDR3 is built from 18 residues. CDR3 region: CASSLESGQPLDREKLFF. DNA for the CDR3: TGTGCCAGCAGCTTGGAGTCAGGTCAACCATTAGACCGTGAAAAACTGTTTTTT.

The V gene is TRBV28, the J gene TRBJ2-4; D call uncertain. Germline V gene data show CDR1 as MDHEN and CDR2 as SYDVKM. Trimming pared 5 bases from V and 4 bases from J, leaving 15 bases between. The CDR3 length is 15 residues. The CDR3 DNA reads TGTGCCAGCAGTCTTTTCAACTTAGATAAAAACATTCAGTACTTC. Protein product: CASSLFNLDKNIQYF.

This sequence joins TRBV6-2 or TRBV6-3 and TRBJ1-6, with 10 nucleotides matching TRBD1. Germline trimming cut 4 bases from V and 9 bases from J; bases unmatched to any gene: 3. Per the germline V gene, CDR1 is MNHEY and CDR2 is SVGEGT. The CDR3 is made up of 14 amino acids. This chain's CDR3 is CASSSGTGVSPLHF. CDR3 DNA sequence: TGTGCCAGCAGTTCCGGGACAGGGGTTTCACCCCTCCACTTT.

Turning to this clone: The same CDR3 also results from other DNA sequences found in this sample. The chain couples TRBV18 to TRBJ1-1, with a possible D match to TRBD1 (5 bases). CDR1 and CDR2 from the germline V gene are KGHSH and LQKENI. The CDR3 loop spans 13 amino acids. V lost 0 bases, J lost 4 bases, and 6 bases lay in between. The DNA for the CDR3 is TGTGCCAGCTCACCACCGGGGCCCACTGAAGCTTTCTTT. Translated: CASSPPGPTEAFF.